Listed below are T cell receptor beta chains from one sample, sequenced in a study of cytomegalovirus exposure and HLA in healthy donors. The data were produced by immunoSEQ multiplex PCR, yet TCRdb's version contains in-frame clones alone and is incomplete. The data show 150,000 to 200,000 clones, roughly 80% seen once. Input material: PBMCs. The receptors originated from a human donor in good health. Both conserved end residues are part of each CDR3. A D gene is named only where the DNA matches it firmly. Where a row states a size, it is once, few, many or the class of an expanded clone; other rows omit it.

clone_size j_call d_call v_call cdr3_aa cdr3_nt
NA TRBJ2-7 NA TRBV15 CATSRDGQPNYEQYF TGTGCCACCAGCAGAGATGGGCAGCCGAATTACGAGCAGTACTTC
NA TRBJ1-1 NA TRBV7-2 CASSLGFAGAEAFF TGTGCCAGCAGCTTAGGATTCGCGGGGGCTGAAGCTTTCTTT
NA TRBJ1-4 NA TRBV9 CASSVALGQSGEKLFF TGTGCCAGCAGCGTAGCCTTGGGACAATCAGGAGAGAAACTGTTTTTT
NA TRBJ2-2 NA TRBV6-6 CASSSGLLTGELFF TGTGCCAGCAGCTCTGGACTTTTGACCGGGGAGCTGTTTTTT
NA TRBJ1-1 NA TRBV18 CASSPPETGDPTEAFF TGTGCCAGCTCACCACCAGAGACAGGCGACCCGACTGAAGCTTTCTTT
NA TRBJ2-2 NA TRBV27 CASRPGPGELFF TGTGCCAGCAGGCCAGGGCCCGGGGAGCTGTTTTTT
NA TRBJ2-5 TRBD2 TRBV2 CASTGDGGETQYF TGTGCCAGCACGGGGGACGGGGGGGAGACCCAGTACTTC
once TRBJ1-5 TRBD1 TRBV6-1 CASRMTGYSNQPQHF TGTGCCAGCAGAATGACAGGGTATAGCAATCAGCCCCAGCATTTT
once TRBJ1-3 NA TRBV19 CASSMQGYSGNTIYF TGTGCCAGTAGTATGCAGGGATACTCTGGAAACACCATATATTTT
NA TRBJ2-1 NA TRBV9 CASSGLTGAGDYNEQFF TGTGCCAGCAGCGGTTTAACGGGGGCGGGGGACTACAATGAGCAGTTCTTC
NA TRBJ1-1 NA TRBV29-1 CSGWEGEAFF TGCAGCGGATGGGAGGGTGAAGCTTTCTTT
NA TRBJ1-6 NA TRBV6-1 CASSAAFGGSNNSPLHF TGTGCCAGCAGTGCGGCCTTTGGAGGCAGCAATAATTCACCCCTCCACTTT
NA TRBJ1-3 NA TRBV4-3 CASSRDWSSGNTIYF TGCGCCAGCAGCCGAGACTGGAGCTCTGGAAACACCATATATTTT
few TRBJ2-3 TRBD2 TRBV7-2 CASSPQTSGGADTQYF TGTGCCAGCAGCCCTCAGACTAGCGGGGGCGCAGATACGCAGTATTTT
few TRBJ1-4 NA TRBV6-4 CASSDSWGPGEKLFF TGTGCCAGCAGTGACTCATGGGGGCCGGGTGAAAAACTGTTTTTT
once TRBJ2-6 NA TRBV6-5 CASSSQSSGANVLTF TGTGCCAGCAGTTCCCAGTCTTCTGGGGCCAACGTCCTGACTTTC
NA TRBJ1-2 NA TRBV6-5 CASSSGYGYTF TGTGCCAGCAGTTCGGGATATGGCTACACCTTC
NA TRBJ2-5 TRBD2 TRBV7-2 CASSSWASGPSGTQYF TGTGCCAGCAGCTCGTGGGCTAGCGGACCGAGCGGGACCCAGTACTTC
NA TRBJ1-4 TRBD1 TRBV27 CASSHPSTGGKVEKLFF TGTGCCAGCAGTCACCCTTCCACAGGGGGCAAGGTTGAAAAACTGTTTTTT